The table lists the clone carrying this T cell receptor (beta chain) with a count of one. Antigen specificity is unknown. With 6 bases removed from V and 4 bases from J, the gap between germline ends came to 16 bases. The CDR3 is 15 residues long. Germline-derived CDR1 and CDR2 are SGHRS and YFSETQ. This record belongs to a study of cytomegalovirus exposure and HLA in healthy donors. The study's findings and limits: In a later analysis, an Asian-associated ancestry cluster reportedly showed fewer N-insertions than the approximately 660-donor mean.

This PCR relied on a set of 60 Vbeta primers and 13 Jbeta primers. Per the study methods: Around 11 million shared chains were among around 80 million unique TCR beta chains counted in a later analysis. The repertoire was sequenced with immunoSEQ multiplex PCR; TCRdb's copy has only in-frame clones and lacks some. The V and J calls and clone size are taken from that table; D and trimming were inferred from the DNA. In the table there are some 120,000 clones, more than 75% of which are singletons. The sample was PBMCs. The gene calls are TRBV5-1 and TRBJ2-2; tentative D call: TRBD2 (6 bases). The TCR comes from a woman between 40 and 55 years old in good health and CMV-seropositive. CDR3 sequence reads: CASKVAVGVTGELFF. For the CDR3, the DNA is TGCGCCAGCAAAGTAGCGGTCGGGGTCACCGGGGAGCTGTTTTTT.